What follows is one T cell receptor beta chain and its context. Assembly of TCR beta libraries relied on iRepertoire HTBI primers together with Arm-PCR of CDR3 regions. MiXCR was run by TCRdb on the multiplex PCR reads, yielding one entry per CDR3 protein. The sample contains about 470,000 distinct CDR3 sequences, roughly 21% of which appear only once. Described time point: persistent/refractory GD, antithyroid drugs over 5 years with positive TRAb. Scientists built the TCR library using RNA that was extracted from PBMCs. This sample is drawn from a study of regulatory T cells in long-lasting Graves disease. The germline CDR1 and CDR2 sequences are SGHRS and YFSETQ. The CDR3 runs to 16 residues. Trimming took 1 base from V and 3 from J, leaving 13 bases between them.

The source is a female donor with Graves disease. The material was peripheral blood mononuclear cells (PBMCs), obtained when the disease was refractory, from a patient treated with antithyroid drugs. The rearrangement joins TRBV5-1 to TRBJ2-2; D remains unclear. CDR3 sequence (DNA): TGCGCCAGCAGCTTGCCTCCCAGCCCTCACACCGGGGAGCTGTTTTTT. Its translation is CASSLPPSPHTGELFF.